This T cell receptor (beta chain) was recovered during a study of identical twins (dated by TCRdb to between 2015 and 2016). In the study overall: The study deep-sequenced TCR alpha and beta repertoires from monozygotic twins, unrelated adults of various ages and cord blood to test whether fetal clonotypes persist. Replicate twin experiments were performed at different times using different library preparation protocols to rule out contamination.

Library preparation employed 5' RACE. These reads were obtained on an Illumina HiSeq 2000. A universal primer binding site was added through template switching, and the final cDNA carried a unique molecular identifier so that TCR cDNA molecules could be counted accurately. Specific primers in the conserved constant-segment region were used to synthesize first-strand cDNA for TCR alpha and beta chains. To control for contamination, every cDNA library carried two barcodes: a SMART-Mk sample barcode plus Illumina barcodes. TruSeq adapter sequences, together with Illumina sample barcodes, were added in two successive PCR steps. Sequencing of the TCR alpha and beta cDNA libraries was done on the Illumina HiSeq platform using custom primers. The authors' analysis ran thus. MiGEC processed the raw reads to extract unique molecular identifiers, while MiXCR was used to determine the CDR3 positions. For each individual, recombination models were inferred using an EM algorithm with the repgenHMM and IGoR tools. The tcR package in R was used for shared clonotype analysis, with sharing normalized by the product of cloneset sizes. To study raw recombination free of thymic and clonal selection effects, out-of-frame nonproductive sequences were analyzed. TCRdb trimmed public reads at Q25 via fastp, called clones via MiXCR and kept in-frame beta chains. Entries that share a CDR3 protein sequence are merged under the most common genes and DNA. These V and J calls are TCRdb output, not the study's own analysis. Here the sample has about 890,000 distinct CDR3 sequences; about 12% occur a single time. The ten largest make up around 1.6% of the sample.

Paper-wide results and their limitations: Fewer insertions were carried by abundant cord blood beta clonotypes, a similar but weaker trend appeared in young adult naive repertoires, and no such trend appeared in memory repertoires. Invariant T cells such as MAIT and iNKT could partly confound zero-insertion analyses, though diverse VJ usage argued against this for most clonotypes. Compared with coincidental sharing between unrelated individuals, an excess of low generation-probability sequences was observed among out-of-frame TCR alpha sequences shared between twins. Excess twin sharing in beta out-of-frame sequences was weaker because fewer shared sequences lowered the signal-to-noise ratio. Out-of-frame TCR alpha sharing in monozygotic twins was systematically underestimated by recombination models, whereas sharing between unrelated individuals was in agreement with the recombination models. Because the same donors could not be followed over many years, the conclusions relied on cross-sectional statistical analysis.

This clonotype was observed a handful of times. Its antigen is currently not known. Base qualities are not recorded, but no much larger clone differs from it by a single base. There are 15 amino acids in the CDR3, from cysteine to phenylalanine inclusive. CDR3 DNA only is kept here, 45 bases in frame from base 1. The germline V gene encodes CDR1 MNHEY and CDR2 SMNVEV (reference sequence). Trimming removed 7 bases from V and 0 bases from J; the gene matches leave 4 bases unexplained. Every donor in the study was a healthy Caucasian. The twin cohort consisted of three pairs of female monozygotic twins, all aged roughly 18 to 29 years. The RNA used for TCR libraries was isolated from peripheral blood mononuclear cells. This sample was shared with a second study, whose subject was yellow fever vaccine responses in identical twins. As that second study puts it: The T cell response to vaccination in identical twins was reported by the authors to appear partly convergent and partly personalized. In the study, vaccine-responding T cell clones were precisely tracked in identical twins.

Rearrangement joined TRBV27 to TRBJ2-2, with 8 junctional bases fitting TRBD2. The origin of this receptor is a woman aged 18-30 years in good health. The sequenced sample consisted of PBMCs. CDR3 reads: CASTLAGTNTGELFF. DNA sequence: TGTGCCAGCACTCTAGCGGGTACGAACACCGGGGAGCTGTTTTTT.